Below are 22 T cell receptor beta chains sequenced from a single sample in a study of OX40 agonist ivuxolimab in advanced cancers. The repertoire was sequenced with immunoSEQ multiplex PCR; TCRdb's copy has only in-frame clones and lacks some. The sample consists of around 40,000 clones, approximately 89% of them appearing once. This specimen was CD4+ or CD8+ T cells sorted from blood, taken in a trial of the OX40 agonist ivuxolimab. All receptors derive from an adult with an advanced solid tumor such as melanoma, head and neck, liver or kidney cancer.

The chain combines TRBV9 with TRBJ2-7; TRBD2 matches 8 bases. The CDR3 has 15 amino acids. Germline assignment: CDR1 SGDLS and CDR2 YYNGEE. J was trimmed by 5 bases and V by 0 bases; bases with no gene match: 7. The CDR3 DNA reads TGTGCCAGCAGCGTAGCTCCAGCGGGAGCAGACGAGCAGTACTTC. Translating it yields CASSVAPAGADEQYF.

This chain uses TRBV6-5 with TRBJ2-3, with D hard to call. The length of the CDR3 is 14 residues. Germline CDR1 MNHEY, CDR2 SVGAGI. The ends were cut back, 0 bases at V and 5 bases at J, with 9 bases in the middle. CDR3 protein: CASSYSVTRDTQYF. In DNA, the CDR3 is TGTGCCAGCAGTTACTCGGTCACGAGAGATACGCAGTATTTT.

V gene TRBV28 combines with J gene TRBJ1-2; D perhaps matches TRBD1 (5 bases). CDR3 length: 11 residues. The V end was cut by 5 bases, the J end by 6 bases, with 7 bases between. CDR1 and CDR2 from the germline V gene are MDHEN and SYDVKM. The CDR3 DNA sequence: TGTGCCAGCAGTCAGGGCGATGGCTACACCTTC. This sequence encodes CASSQGDGYTF.

This clone has just one count. This sequence joins TRBV5-6 and TRBJ1-2; perhaps TRBD1 as D (5 bases). The CDR3 totals 15 residues. Germline CDR1 SGHDT, CDR2 YYEEEE. Trimming cost V 1 base and J 5 bases, with 15 bases left between them. The chain's CDR3 is CASSLKEGIFYGYTF. The CDR3 region has the DNA TGTGCCAGCAGCTTGAAAGAGGGGATTTTTTATGGCTACACCTTC.

For this clone: A junction end diverges from the germline sequence, so it may reflect a read error. The V and J genes are TRBV14 and TRBJ2-1; 10 nucleotides align to TRBD2. Germline-derived CDR1 and CDR2 are SGHDN and FVKESK. The CDR3 is 18 amino acids. The CDR3 DNA is TGTGCCAGCAGCCCTCCTAGCGGGGGCTTTAGCTCCTACAATGAGCGGTTCTTC. Protein: CASSPPSGGFSSYNERFF.

The chain employs TRBV18 and TRBJ2-5; 10 bases map to TRBD2. The germline V gene has CDR1 KGHSH and CDR2 LQKENI. V was clipped by 8 bases and J by 2 bases; unmatched bases: 5. The CDR3 has 14 amino acids. CDR3 DNA sequence: TGTGCCAGCGCTCTAGCGGGAGCACAAGAGACCCAGTACTTC. Protein product: CASALAGAQETQYF.

This clone was observed a handful of times. The genes are TRBV19 and TRBJ2-7; perhaps TRBD1 as D (6 bases). CDR1 and CDR2 from the germline V gene are LNHDA and SQIVND (reference sequence). Trimming pared 7 bases from V and 10 bases from J, leaving 20 bases between. This CDR3 is built from 13 residues. The CDR3 bases are TGTGCCAGTACCTCGACAGGAGGTAACCCCCAGTACTTC. This encodes CASTSTGGNPQYF.

The chain employs TRBV7-6 and TRBJ2-7, with D possibly being TRBD1 or TRBD2 (5 bases each). The germline gives CDR1 SGHVS, CDR2 FNYEAQ. Between the trimmed V and J ends, which lost 1 base and 2 bases, there was a span of 12 bases. This CDR3 contains 15 residues. The CDR3 region is CASSLGRGAPYEQYF. In DNA, the CDR3 is TGTGCCAGCAGCTTAGGCCGAGGGGCGCCCTACGAGCAGTACTTC.

The rearrangement uses TRBV30 and TRBJ1-1; TRBD1 might be the D (5 bases). V was trimmed by 5 bases and J by 4 bases, leaving 11 bases between them. The length of the CDR3 is 12 residues. CDR1 is GTSNPN, CDR2 SVGIG, per germline (reference sequence). The CDR3 DNA reads TGTGCCTGGTCGTTCGGGGCCACTGAAGCTTTCTTT. Protein sequence: CAWSFGATEAFF.

The rearrangement joins TRBV6-5 to TRBJ1-2; 8 bases map to TRBD1. V shed 7 bases and J 2 bases; nucleotides not matched to a gene: 9. This CDR3 contains 15 residues. Per the germline V gene, CDR1 is MNHEY and CDR2 is SVGAGI. CDR3 loop: CASIGQGASNYGYTF. The CDR3 DNA sequence: TGTGCCAGCATAGGGCAGGGGGCGTCGAACTATGGCTACACCTTC.

The chain carries TRBV29-1 and TRBJ2-5, with D possibly called TRBD1 or TRBD2 (5 bases each). The germline gives CDR1 SQVTM, CDR2 ANQGSEA. The CDR3 covers 14 residues. The V gene lost 4 bases and the J gene lost 4 bases, with 16 bases spanning the gap. CDR3 loop: CSVAKGRPGETQYF. CDR3 coding DNA: TGCAGCGTTGCTAAGGGACGGCCCGGAGAGACCCAGTACTTC.

Turning to this clone: Other DNA sequences within the sample encode an identical CDR3. The chain has TRBV18 and TRBJ1-1; D not certain. The CDR3 contains 15 residues. V lost 2 bases and J 1 base, leaving 11 bases between the germline ends. The germline V gene encodes CDR1 KGHSH and CDR2 LQKENI. DNA of the CDR3: TGTGCCAGCTCACCATCCCTGCAGACGAACACTGAAGCTTTCTTT. Protein sequence: CASSPSLQTNTEAFF. The variable domain in full, with the rest retrieved from reference TRBV18 and TRBJ1-1, is NAGVMQNPRHLVRRRGQEARLRCSPMKGHSHVYWYRQLPEEGLKFMVYLQKENIIDESGMPKERFSAEFPKEGPSILRIQQVVRGDSAAYFCASSPSLQTNTEAFFGQGTRLTVV.

The V call is TRBV10-3, the J call TRBJ1-1, with D perhaps TRBD1 (5 bases). CDR1 is ENHRY, CDR2 SYGVKD, per germline. The CDR3 loop spans 15 amino acids. Deletions cut 5 bases from V and 3 bases from J, with 16 bases between. CDR3 residues: CAISQMTGGDTEAFF. The CDR3 DNA reads as TGTGCCATCAGTCAGATGACCGGGGGAGACACTGAAGCTTTCTTT.

This chain uses TRBV30 with TRBJ2-3; D remains ambiguous. This CDR3 is 11 amino acids long. Germline values: CDR1 GTSNPN, CDR2 SVGIG (reference sequence). Trimming cost V 1 base and J 5 bases, with 4 bases left between them. The CDR3 bases are TGTGCCTGGAGTGCTCAAGATACGCAGTATTTT. Translation: CAWSAQDTQYF.

The V call is TRBV2, the J call TRBJ2-2, with D possibly being TRBD2 (6 bases). With 2 bases removed from V and 4 bases from J, the gap between germline ends came to 11 bases. Germline-derived CDR1 and CDR2 are SNHLY and FYNNEI. CDR3 length equals 15 residues. CDR3 protein: CASSETGRGTGELFF. CDR3 bases: TGTGCCAGCAGTGAAACCGGGAGAGGCACCGGGGAGCTGTTTTTT.

This clone is termed medium-sized. CDR3 residues: CASSLDRLTHSGYTF. The DNA of the CDR3 is TGTGCCAGCAGCTTAGATCGGTTGACCCACTCTGGCTACACCTTC. The chain is built from TRBV11-3 and TRBJ1-2; unclear D gene. CDR1 and CDR2 from the germline V gene are SGHNT and YENEEA. The CDR3 runs to 15 residues. Trimming cost V 0 bases and J 7 bases, with 15 bases left between them.

This chain connects TRBV11-1 to TRBJ1-1; D is unclear. There are 13 residues in the CDR3. V lost 5 bases, J lost 2 bases, and 9 bases lay in between. Germline assignment: CDR1 SGHAT and CDR2 FQDESV (reference sequence). The CDR3 here is CASSASRNTEAFF. The CDR3 DNA is TGTGCCAGCAGCGCCAGTAGAAACACTGAAGCTTTCTTT.

V gene TRBV7-8 combines with J gene TRBJ2-7; tentatively, D is TRBD1 (6 bases). CDR1 and CDR2 (germline): SGHVS, FQNEAQ. The ends were cut back, 5 bases at V and 1 base at J, with 12 bases in the middle. This CDR3 spans 14 amino acids. CDR3 residues: CASSRGQPSYEQYF. The CDR3 bases are TGTGCCAGCAGCCGAGGACAGCCATCCTACGAGCAGTACTTC.

V and J are TRBV7-8 and TRBJ2-7; D is perhaps TRBD2 (6 bases). The CDR3 runs 16 residues. Germline values: CDR1 SGHVS, CDR2 FQNEAQ. The V end lost 4 bases, the J end lost 0 bases, and 16 bases lay between the germline ends. This CDR3 reads CASSYSVGGSSYEQYF. CDR3 DNA: TGTGCCAGCAGCTATTCCGTGGGAGGTAGCTCCTACGAGCAGTACTTC. Full variable domain (missing parts from reference TRBV7-8 and TRBJ2-7): GAGVSQSPRYKVAKRGQDVALRCDPISGHVSLFWYQQALGQGPEFLTYFQNEAQLDKSGLPSDRFFAERPEGSVSTLKIQRTQQEDSAVYLCASSYSVGGSSYEQYFGPGTRLTVT.

The chain recombines TRBV7-9 with TRBJ1-1, with 7 bases fitting TRBD1. J was trimmed by 4 bases and V by 7 bases; bases with no gene match: 12. Germline V gene lookup returns CDR1 SEHNR and CDR2 FQNEAQ (reference sequence). This CDR3 is built from 15 residues. CDR3 DNA: TGTGCCAGCACCAGACAGGGACAAATTGGCACTGAAGCTTTCTTT. Translating it yields CASTRQGQIGTEAFF.

The V gene is TRBV11-2, the J gene TRBJ1-2; D is possibly TRBD1 (5 bases). Trimming removed 2 bases at V and 5 bases at J, with 21 bases between. CDR1 SGHAT and CDR2 FQNNGV come from the germline V gene. The CDR3 is made up of 17 amino acids. CDR3 nucleotide sequence: TGTGCCAGCAGCTTAACTTCGGGGCCCATGGAGGGTTATGGCTACACCTTC. Amino acids: CASSLTSGPMEGYGYTF.

The chain is built from TRBV5-1 and TRBJ2-5; 8 bases are a match to TRBD1. Germline V CDR1 and CDR2: SGHRS, YFSETQ. Unmatched junction bases numbered 11, after V lost 0 bases and J lost 13 bases. CDR3 length: 14 amino acids. CDR3 region: CASSLGAGGGSAYF. CDR3 sequence (DNA): TGCGCCAGCAGCTTGGGGGCAGGGGGCGGCTCTGCGTACTTC.